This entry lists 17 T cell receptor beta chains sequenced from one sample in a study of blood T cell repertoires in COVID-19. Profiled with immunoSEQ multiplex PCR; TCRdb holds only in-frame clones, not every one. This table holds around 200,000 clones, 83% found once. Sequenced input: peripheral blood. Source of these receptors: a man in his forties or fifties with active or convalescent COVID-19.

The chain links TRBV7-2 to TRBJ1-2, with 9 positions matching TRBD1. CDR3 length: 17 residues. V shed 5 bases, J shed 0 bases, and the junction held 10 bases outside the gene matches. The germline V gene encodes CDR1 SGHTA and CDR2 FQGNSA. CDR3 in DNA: TGTGCCAGCAGCCATCCCGGGACAGGGCTCTCTAACTATGGCTACACCTTC. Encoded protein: CASSHPGTGLSNYGYTF.

Here the CDR3 DNA reads TGTGCCTGGAGTGTAGGGGGGAGGGACGAGCAGTACTTC. It yields the protein CAWSVGGRDEQYF. The V gene is TRBV30, the J gene TRBJ2-7; tentatively, D is TRBD2 (7 bases). Per the germline V gene, CDR1 is GTSNPN and CDR2 is SVGIG (reference sequence). Deletions cut 0 bases from V and 5 bases from J, with 11 bases between. The CDR3 sequence is 13 residues long.

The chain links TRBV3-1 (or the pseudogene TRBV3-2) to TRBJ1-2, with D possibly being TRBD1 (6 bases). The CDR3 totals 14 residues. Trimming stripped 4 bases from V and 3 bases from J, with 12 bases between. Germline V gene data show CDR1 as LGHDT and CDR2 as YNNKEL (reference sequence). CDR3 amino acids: CASSLGRGDYGYTF. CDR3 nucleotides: TGTGCCAGCAGCCTCGGCAGGGGCGACTATGGCTACACCTTC.

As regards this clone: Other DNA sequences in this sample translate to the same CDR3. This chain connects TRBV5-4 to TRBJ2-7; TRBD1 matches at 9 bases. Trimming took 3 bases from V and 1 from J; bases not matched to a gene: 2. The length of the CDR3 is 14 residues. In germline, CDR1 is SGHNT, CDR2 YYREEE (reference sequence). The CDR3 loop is CASSSGTGSYEQYF. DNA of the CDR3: TGTGCCAGCAGCTCGGGGACAGGGTCCTACGAGCAGTACTTC.

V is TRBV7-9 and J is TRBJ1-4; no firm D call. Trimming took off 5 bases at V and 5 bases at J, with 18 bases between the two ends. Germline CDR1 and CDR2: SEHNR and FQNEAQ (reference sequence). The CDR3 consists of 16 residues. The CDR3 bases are TGTGCCAGCAGCCCCTCGCTACAGAGGGCAAATGAAAAACTGTTTTTT. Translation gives CASSPSLQRANEKLFF.

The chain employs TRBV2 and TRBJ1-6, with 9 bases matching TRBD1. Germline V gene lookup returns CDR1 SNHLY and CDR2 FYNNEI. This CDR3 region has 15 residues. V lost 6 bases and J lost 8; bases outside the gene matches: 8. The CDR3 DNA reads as TGTGCCAGCAGACCCGGACAGGGGAATTATTCACCCCTCCACTTT. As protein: CASRPGQGNYSPLHF.

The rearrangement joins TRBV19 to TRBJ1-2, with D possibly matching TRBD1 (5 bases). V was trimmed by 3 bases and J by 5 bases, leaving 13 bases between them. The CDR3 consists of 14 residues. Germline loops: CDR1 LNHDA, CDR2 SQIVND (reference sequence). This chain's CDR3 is CASSIRRGLYGYTF. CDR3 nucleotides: TGTGCCAGTAGTATTAGGAGGGGCCTGTATGGCTACACCTTC.

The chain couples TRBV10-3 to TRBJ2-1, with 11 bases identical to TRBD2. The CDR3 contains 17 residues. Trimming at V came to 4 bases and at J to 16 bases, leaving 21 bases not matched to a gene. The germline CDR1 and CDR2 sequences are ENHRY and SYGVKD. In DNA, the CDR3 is TGTGCCATCAGTGCGACCACTAGCGGGAGTCCTATAAGCCGCAGTTTCTTC. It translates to CAISATTSGSPISRSFF.

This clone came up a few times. The CDR3 DNA follows: TGCACCCTAGCGGAGGGGACAGATACGCAGTATTTT. This translates into CTLAEGTDTQYF. The V and J genes are TRBV29-1 and TRBJ2-3; 7 nucleotides align to TRBD2. The CDR3 totals 12 residues. Looked up from germline, CDR1 is SQVTM and CDR2 is ANQGSEA.

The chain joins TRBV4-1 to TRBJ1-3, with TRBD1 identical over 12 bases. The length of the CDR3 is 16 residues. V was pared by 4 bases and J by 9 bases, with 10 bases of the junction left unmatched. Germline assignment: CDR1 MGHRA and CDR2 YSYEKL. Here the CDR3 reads CASSPPRDRGPGTIYF. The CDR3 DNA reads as TGCGCCAGCAGCCCTCCCCGGGACAGGGGGCCGGGCACCATATATTTT.

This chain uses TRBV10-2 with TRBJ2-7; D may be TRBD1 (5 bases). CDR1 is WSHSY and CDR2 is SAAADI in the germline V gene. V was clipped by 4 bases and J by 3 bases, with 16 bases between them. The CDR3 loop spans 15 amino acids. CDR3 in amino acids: CASSGGLTNRYEQYF. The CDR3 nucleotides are TGCGCCAGCAGTGGGGGCCTAACTAACCGCTACGAGCAGTACTTC.

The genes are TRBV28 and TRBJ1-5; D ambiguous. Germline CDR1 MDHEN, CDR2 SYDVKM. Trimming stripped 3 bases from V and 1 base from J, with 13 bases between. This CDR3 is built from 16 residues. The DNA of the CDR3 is TGTGCCAGCAGTTTCTCCCCGAGAGGGAGCAATCAGCCCCAGCATTTT. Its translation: CASSFSPRGSNQPQHF. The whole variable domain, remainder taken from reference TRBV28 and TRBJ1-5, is DVKVTQSSRYLVKRTGEKVFLECVQDMDHENMFWYRQDPGLGLRLIYFSYDVKMKEKGDIPEGYSVSREKKERFSLILESASTNQTSMYLCASSFSPRGSNQPQHFGDGTRLSIL.

The CDR3 nucleotides are TGTGCCAGCAGTCCTACAGTTAACACTGAAGCTTTCTTT. Translation: CASSPTVNTEAFF. The J gene is TRBJ1-1, the V gene TRBV7-9; D gene ambiguous. The CDR3 spans 13 residues. The germline V gene has CDR1 SEHNR and CDR2 FQNEAQ (reference sequence). Trimming stripped 6 bases from V and 2 bases from J, with 10 bases between.

In nucleotides, the CDR3 is TGTGCCAGCAGCTTGGGGGGGTCAGGGGGCCCAGATACGCAGTATTTT. Protein product: CASSLGGSGGPDTQYF. The chain recombines TRBV5-4 with TRBJ2-3, with 8 bases fitting TRBD1. The CDR3 loop spans 16 amino acids. Germline-derived CDR1 and CDR2 are SGHNT and YYREEE (reference sequence). Losses at the gene ends were 0 bases for V and 4 bases for J; bases not matched to a gene: 7.

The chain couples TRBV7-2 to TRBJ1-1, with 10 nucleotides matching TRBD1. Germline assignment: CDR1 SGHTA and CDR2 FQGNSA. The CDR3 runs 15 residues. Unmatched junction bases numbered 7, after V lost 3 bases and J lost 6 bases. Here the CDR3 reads CASSFLDRGEAEAFF. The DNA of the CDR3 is TGTGCCAGCAGCTTCCTGGACAGGGGGGAAGCTGAAGCTTTCTTT.

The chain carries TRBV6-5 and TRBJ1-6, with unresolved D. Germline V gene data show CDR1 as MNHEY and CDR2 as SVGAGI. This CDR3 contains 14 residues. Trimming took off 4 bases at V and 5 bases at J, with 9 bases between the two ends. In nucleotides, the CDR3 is TGTGCCAGCAGTTTCGCGAGGGATAATTCACCCCTCCACTTT. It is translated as CASSFARDNSPLHF.

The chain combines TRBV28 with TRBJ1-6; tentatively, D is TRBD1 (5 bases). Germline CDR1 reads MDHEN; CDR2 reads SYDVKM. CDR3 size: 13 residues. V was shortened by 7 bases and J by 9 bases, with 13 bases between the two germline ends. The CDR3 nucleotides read TGTGCCAGCATGGGAGGGGACGGTTCACCCCTCCACTTT. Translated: CASMGGDGSPLHF.